This T cell receptor beta chain was found in a study of T cells in Graves' hyperthyroidism and ophthalmopathy. Study as a whole: Specimen type is peripheral blood, collected at initial diagnosis prior to any treatment.

CDR1 MNHEY and CDR2 SMNVEV come from the germline V gene (reference sequence). V shed 5 bases, J shed 5 bases, and the junction held 7 bases outside the gene matches. The CDR3 has 14 residues. In this sample, this clonotype turned up many times. RNA transcripts were the template for amplifying TCR beta CDR3 regions. HTBI primers were the set used in a first-round RT-PCR of the TCR CDR3. TCRdb recomputed calls from the multiplex PCR reads with MiXCR, one row per CDR3 protein. Of some 600,000 distinct CDR3 sequences in the sample, around 13% were seen once. What was sequenced was blood. The origin of this receptor is a woman in her thirties with Graves' hyperthyroidism that later progressed to Graves' ophthalmopathy. V is TRBV27 and J is TRBJ2-7, with 9 positions matching TRBD1. In DNA, the CDR3 is TGTGCCAGCAGTCGGGACAGGGTTGTCCACGAGCAGTACTTC. Translating gives CASSRDRVVHEQYF.